This T cell receptor (beta chain) was sequenced in a study of blood T cell repertoires in COVID-19. The wider study: COVID-19 samples from acute and convalescent phases originated in the United States, Italy and Spain.

Per the original data handling: Nucleated cell number was recorded as an estimate derived from reference gene primer amplification. The method was immunoSEQ multiplex PCR; TCRdb's version includes in-frame clones alone and lacks a portion of them. That table supplies the V and J calls and clone size; D and trimming were determined from the DNA. The sample has about 42,000 clones, around 87% seen once. Looked up from germline, CDR1 is SGHNT and CDR2 is YENEEA. With 6 bases clipped from V and 7 bases from J, the junction kept 12 bases outside the gene matches. The CDR3 consists of 16 residues. Sequencing was carried out using peripheral blood. The chain uses TRBV11-3 and TRBJ1-6; 7 bases match TRBD1. The receptor's source is a young man with active or convalescent COVID-19. The CDR3 bases are TGTGCCAGCAGTCCTCGCGACAGGGACCTAAATTCACCCCTCCACTTT. Amino acids: CASSPRDRDLNSPLHF.